This record covers a single T cell receptor beta chain. Its antigen is unidentified. PCR used 60 Vbeta primers and 13 Jbeta primers. Profiled with immunoSEQ multiplex PCR; TCRdb holds only in-frame clones, not every one. The table lists about 200,000 clones, about nine tenths of them singletons. The record originates from a study of cytomegalovirus exposure and HLA in healthy donors. Study-wide results and limits: Associated with HLA alleles at 0.05 false discovery rate in a later analysis were 16,951 TCR beta sequences.

Deletions cut 5 bases from V and 0 bases from J, with 9 bases between. The CDR3 spans 14 residues. Germline loops: CDR1 MNHEY, CDR2 SMNVEV (reference sequence). This rearrangement joins TRBV27 to TRBJ2-3; weak D call: TRBD1 (6 bases). This receptor was obtained from a boy aged 2 to 10 in good health and CMV-seronegative. Specimen: PBMCs. CDR3 sequence (DNA): TGTGCCAGCAGTCAGGACAGCAGCACAGATACGCAGTATTTT. Translation: CASSQDSSTDTQYF.